The rows below give T cell receptor beta chains drawn from one sample of a study of blood T cell repertoires in COVID-19. The table came from immunoSEQ multiplex PCR; TCRdb's copy has only in-frame clones and leaves some out. The table has about 120,000 clones, 65% to 85% seen once. Sequencing input: PBMCs or T cells enriched from blood (not recorded which). The origin of the receptors is a woman in her twenties or thirties who had recovered from COVID-19. Each CDR3 is given with its conserved first and last residue. Fields, in order: clone size, V gene, D gene, J gene, CDR3 protein, CDR3 DNA. A D gene is named only where the DNA matches it firmly. Expanded clones get a size class; other rows say once, few or many, or leave the size out.

.	TRBV6-1	TRBD1	TRBJ1-2	CASSEVGRGKGYTF	TGTGCCAGCAGTGAAGTGGGCAGGGGGAAAGGCTACACCTTC
.	TRBV27	.	TRBJ1-5	CASSLSRLNQPQHF	TGTGCCAGCAGTTTATCGAGGTTAAATCAGCCCCAGCATTTT
.	TRBV6-5	TRBD2	TRBJ2-4	CASSEREGTKNIQYF	TGTGCCAGCTCGGAGCGGGAGGGTACCAAAAACATTCAGTACTTC
few	TRBV28	TRBD2	TRBJ2-1	CASSQPSGDPRDEQFF	TGTGCCAGCAGTCAACCTAGCGGGGATCCCCGGGATGAGCAGTTCTTC
.	TRBV9	TRBD1	TRBJ1-1	CASSAGQGAGEAFF	TGTGCCAGCAGCGCTGGACAGGGGGCGGGTGAAGCTTTCTTT
.	TRBV3-1/TRBV3-2	.	TRBJ2-1	CASSPGPNEQFF	TGTGCCAGCAGCCCTGGGCCCAATGAGCAGTTCTTC
.	TRBV7-6	.	TRBJ2-7	CASSLRSSSYEQYF	TGTGCCAGCAGCTTGCGGAGCAGCTCCTACGAGCAGTACTTC
.	TRBV7-3	.	TRBJ1-3	CASSITGSSGNTIYF	TGTGCCAGCAGTATAACAGGGTCATCTGGAAACACCATATATTTT
.	TRBV18	.	TRBJ1-2	CASSTSRGGYTF	TGTGCCAGCTCCACCAGTCGGGGTGGCTACACCTTC
.	TRBV18	TRBD1	TRBJ1-2	CASSPKPGQGNYGYTF	TGTGCCAGCTCACCAAAACCGGGACAGGGGAACTATGGCTACACCTTC
.	TRBV28	TRBD2	TRBJ2-7	CASRPTSGRSYEQYF	TGTGCCAGCAGACCTACTAGCGGGAGGTCCTACGAGCAGTACTTC
.	TRBV4-1	.	TRBJ2-6	CASSQGQGSSGANVLTF	TGCGCCAGCAGCCAAGGGCAGGGGAGCTCTGGGGCCAACGTCCTGACTTTC
.	TRBV19	.	TRBJ2-2	CASRVPGPDTGELFF	TGTGCCAGTAGGGTCCCAGGGCCCGACACCGGGGAGCTGTTTTTT
.	TRBV4-3	TRBD2	TRBJ2-4	CASSLGTSGSRNIQYF	TGCGCCAGCAGCCTCGGGACTAGCGGGAGTAGGAACATTCAGTACTTC
.	TRBV15	.	TRBJ1-3	CATSRRILGDGNTIYF	TGTGCCACCAGCAGAAGAATTCTGGGAGATGGAAACACCATATATTTT
once	TRBV6-6	TRBD2	TRBJ2-5	CASSYSKASGETQYF	TGTGCCAGCAGTTACTCGAAGGCTAGCGGAGAGACCCAGTACTTC
.	TRBV7-2	TRBD1	TRBJ1-1	CASSYGTAVNTEAFF	TGTGCCAGCAGCTACGGGACAGCGGTAAACACTGAAGCTTTCTTT
.	TRBV7-2	TRBD1	TRBJ1-5	CASSTRTGDQPQHF	TGTGCCAGCAGCACCCGGACAGGGGATCAGCCCCAGCATTTT
.	TRBV5-1	.	TRBJ2-3	CASSYQSPSTDTQYF	TGCGCCAGCAGCTATCAGTCTCCTAGCACAGATACGCAGTATTTT
.	TRBV7-6	.	TRBJ2-5	CASSLASAGWETQYF	TGTGCCAGCAGCTTAGCGTCGGCAGGGTGGGAGACCCAGTACTTC
.	TRBV6-5	TRBD1	TRBJ1-6	CASSYYRGSYNSPLHF	TGTGCCAGCAGTTACTACAGGGGGTCCTATAATTCACCCCTCCACTTT
.	TRBV7-2	.	TRBJ1-1	CASSLVGGERSTEAFF	TGTGCCAGCAGCTTAGTGGGAGGGGAGCGGAGCACTGAAGCTTTCTTT
once	TRBV28	TRBD1	TRBJ1-2	CASSWHSGTGDYGYTF	TGTGCCAGCAGTTGGCACTCCGGGACAGGGGACTATGGCTACACCTTC
.	TRBV30	TRBD2	TRBJ2-3	CAWSVIMFGTSEPTDTQYF	TGTGCCTGGAGTGTTATTATGTTTGGGACTAGCGAGCCCACAGATACGCAGTATTTT
.	TRBV12-3/TRBV12-4	.	TRBJ1-5	CASSLGLEQPQHF	TGTGCCAGCAGTTTGGGACTGGAACAGCCCCAGCATTTT
.	TRBV27	TRBD1	TRBJ2-7	CASSWTGLDGYEQYF	TGTGCCAGCAGTTGGACAGGGTTGGACGGGTACGAGCAGTACTTC
.	TRBV4-2	.	TRBJ1-2	CASSQDRGDYGYTF	TGTGCCAGCAGCCAAGACAGGGGCGACTATGGCTACACCTTC
.	TRBV5-8	TRBD1	TRBJ1-2	CASSWGTGGGYTF	TGTGCCAGCAGCTGGGGGACAGGGGGCGGCTACACCTTC
few	TRBV1	.	TRBJ2-3	CTSSNPAGTDTQYF	TGCACCAGCAGCAACCCCGCAGGCACAGATACGCAGTATTTT
.	TRBV19	.	TRBJ1-5	CASSILQANQPQHF	TGTGCCAGTAGTATCCTCCAGGCCAATCAGCCCCAGCATTTT
once	TRBV4-3	TRBD1	TRBJ2-3	CASSQEGGRGPDTQYF	TGCGCCAGCAGCCAAGAGGGTGGCAGGGGGCCGGATACGCAGTATTTT